A selection of T cell receptor beta chains follows, all from one sample in a study of T-cell memory formation after mild COVID-19. TCRdb passed the 5' RACE reads through MiXCR, listing each CDR3 protein once. In the table there are approximately 430,000 distinct CDR3 sequences, 20% to 25% of which are singletons. Sequencing was performed on PBMCs or a T cell subset sorted from them (not recorded which). The source is an adult woman who had mild COVID-19 (a few samples of this study predate the infection). Cell type and time point are not known. Both conserved end residues are trimmed from each CDR3.

TRBV5-1,TRBJ2-5,ASSLGRSGQETQY
TRBV29-1,TRBJ2-7,SVEQLDEQY
TRBV19,TRBJ2-1,ASRRTGGSSYNEQF
TRBV6-6,TRBJ1-4,ASSYSGGANEKLF
TRBV27,TRBJ2-3,ASSLSGPTPRY
TRBV7-6,TRBJ1-4,ASSPSGVGEKLF
TRBV12-3/TRBV12-4,TRBJ1-3,ASSSAGGNTIY
TRBV7-2,TRBJ2-1,ASSLERDNEQF
TRBV6-2/TRBV6-3,TRBJ2-3,ASTLNGDTQY
TRBV10-3,TRBJ2-2,AASSDGWANTGELF
TRBV28,TRBJ2-7,ASSSPGQVTYEQY
TRBV7-7,TRBJ2-5,ASSSGGARWETQY
TRBV13,TRBJ1-2,ASSLGSPPANYGYT
TRBV30,TRBJ1-1,AWRVGTLNTEAF
TRBV20-1,TRBJ2-7,SAPKGLAYEQY
TRBV7-9,TRBJ1-4,ASSSHLSEKLF
TRBV11-2,TRBJ2-7,ASSLAPSGQSH
TRBV9,TRBJ2-2,ASSVEHTGELF
TRBV12-3/TRBV12-4,TRBJ2-4,ASSFLEGDIQY
TRBV7-2,TRBJ2-6,ASSPRGTAGSGANVLT
TRBV3-1,TRBJ2-1,ASSQGTPYNEQF
TRBV12-3/TRBV12-4,TRBJ1-1,ASSPGGGQGNTEAF
TRBV20-1,TRBJ2-3,SASYTPRSGSWIDTQY
TRBV5-1,TRBJ2-1,ASSLASGGAGQF
TRBV5-1,TRBJ2-5,ASCGTGEAAETQY
TRBV11-3,TRBJ2-7,ASSFHRAHEQY
TRBV4-3,TRBJ1-2,ASSQDLAGEGYGYT
TRBV4-2,TRBJ2-1,ASSQVALVDEQF
TRBV20-1,TRBJ2-1,SARPGLKTNEQF
TRBV20-1,TRBJ2-7,SARDRASRNYEQY
TRBV9,TRBJ2-1,ASSVVDYPDNEQF
TRBV18,TRBJ1-1,ASSRLDLGSGTEAF
TRBV3-1,TRBJ2-7,ASSQVAGGHHPLTYEQY
TRBV6-6,TRBJ2-3,ATRAHGIPSTDTQY
TRBV7-2,TRBJ2-3,ASSLGWELTDTQY
TRBV7-3,TRBJ2-1,ASSTNRAGEQF
TRBV12-3/TRBV12-4,TRBJ2-6,ASTQRFSGANVLT
TRBV3-1,TRBJ1-2,ASSLGTLDGYT
TRBV19,TRBJ2-4,ASNQGAKNIQY
TRBV5-1,TRBJ1-1,ASSQSWADTLRDTEAF
TRBV4-1,TRBJ2-1,ASSFSLAPEQF
TRBV20-1,TRBJ2-7,SAATGLADEQY